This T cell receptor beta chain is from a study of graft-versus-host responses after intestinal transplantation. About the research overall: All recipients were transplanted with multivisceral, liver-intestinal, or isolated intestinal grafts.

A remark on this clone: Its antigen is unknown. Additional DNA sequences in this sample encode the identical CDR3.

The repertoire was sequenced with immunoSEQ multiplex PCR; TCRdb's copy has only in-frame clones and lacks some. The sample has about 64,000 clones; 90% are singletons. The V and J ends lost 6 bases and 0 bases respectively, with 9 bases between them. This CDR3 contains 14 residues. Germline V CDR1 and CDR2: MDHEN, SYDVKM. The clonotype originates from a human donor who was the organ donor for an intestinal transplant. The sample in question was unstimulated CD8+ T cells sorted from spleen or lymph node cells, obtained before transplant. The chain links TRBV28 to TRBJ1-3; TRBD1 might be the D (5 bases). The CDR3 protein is CASSPGGSGNTIYF. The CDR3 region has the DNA TGTGCCAGCAGCCCGGGGGGCTCTGGAAACACCATATATTTT.